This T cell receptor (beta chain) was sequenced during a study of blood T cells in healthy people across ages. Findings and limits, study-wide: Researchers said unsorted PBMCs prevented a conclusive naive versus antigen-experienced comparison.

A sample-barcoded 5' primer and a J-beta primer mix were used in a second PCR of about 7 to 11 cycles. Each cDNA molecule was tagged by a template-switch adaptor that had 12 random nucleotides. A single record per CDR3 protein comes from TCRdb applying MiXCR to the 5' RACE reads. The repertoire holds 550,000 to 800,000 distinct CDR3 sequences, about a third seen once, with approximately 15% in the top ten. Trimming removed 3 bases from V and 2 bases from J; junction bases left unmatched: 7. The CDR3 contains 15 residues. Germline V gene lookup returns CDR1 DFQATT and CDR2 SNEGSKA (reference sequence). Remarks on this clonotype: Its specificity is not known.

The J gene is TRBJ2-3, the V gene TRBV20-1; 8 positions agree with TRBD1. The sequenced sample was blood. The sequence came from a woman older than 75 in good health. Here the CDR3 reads CSARGDRSNTDTQYF. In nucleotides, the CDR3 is TGCAGTGCTAGGGGGGACAGGTCAAACACAGATACGCAGTATTTT.